This T cell receptor (beta chain) is drawn from a study of shared clonotypes between healthy human individuals. Study-wide results and limits: It was anticipated that sequencing depth would influence how many clonotypes donors shared.

Generated by immunoSEQ multiplex PCR, the TCRdb table keeps only in-frame clones and is missing some. The sample has roughly 2.4 million clones, approximately 94% seen once. Note on this clone: The antigen is undetermined.

Germline CDR1 reads WNHNN; CDR2 reads SYGVQD (reference sequence). The CDR3 runs 14 residues. Trimming pared 4 bases from V and 1 base from J, leaving 11 bases between. Sequences were obtained from naive CD4+ T cells sorted from blood. Subset denoted: CD45RA+ positively selected. The chain joins TRBV10-1 to TRBJ2-7; maybe TRBD2 (6 bases). The source is a man aged 18 to 30 in good health. CDR3 bases: TGCGCCAGCAGTGGGCCGGGACTTTCCTACGAGCAGTACTTC. Its translation: CASSGPGLSYEQYF.